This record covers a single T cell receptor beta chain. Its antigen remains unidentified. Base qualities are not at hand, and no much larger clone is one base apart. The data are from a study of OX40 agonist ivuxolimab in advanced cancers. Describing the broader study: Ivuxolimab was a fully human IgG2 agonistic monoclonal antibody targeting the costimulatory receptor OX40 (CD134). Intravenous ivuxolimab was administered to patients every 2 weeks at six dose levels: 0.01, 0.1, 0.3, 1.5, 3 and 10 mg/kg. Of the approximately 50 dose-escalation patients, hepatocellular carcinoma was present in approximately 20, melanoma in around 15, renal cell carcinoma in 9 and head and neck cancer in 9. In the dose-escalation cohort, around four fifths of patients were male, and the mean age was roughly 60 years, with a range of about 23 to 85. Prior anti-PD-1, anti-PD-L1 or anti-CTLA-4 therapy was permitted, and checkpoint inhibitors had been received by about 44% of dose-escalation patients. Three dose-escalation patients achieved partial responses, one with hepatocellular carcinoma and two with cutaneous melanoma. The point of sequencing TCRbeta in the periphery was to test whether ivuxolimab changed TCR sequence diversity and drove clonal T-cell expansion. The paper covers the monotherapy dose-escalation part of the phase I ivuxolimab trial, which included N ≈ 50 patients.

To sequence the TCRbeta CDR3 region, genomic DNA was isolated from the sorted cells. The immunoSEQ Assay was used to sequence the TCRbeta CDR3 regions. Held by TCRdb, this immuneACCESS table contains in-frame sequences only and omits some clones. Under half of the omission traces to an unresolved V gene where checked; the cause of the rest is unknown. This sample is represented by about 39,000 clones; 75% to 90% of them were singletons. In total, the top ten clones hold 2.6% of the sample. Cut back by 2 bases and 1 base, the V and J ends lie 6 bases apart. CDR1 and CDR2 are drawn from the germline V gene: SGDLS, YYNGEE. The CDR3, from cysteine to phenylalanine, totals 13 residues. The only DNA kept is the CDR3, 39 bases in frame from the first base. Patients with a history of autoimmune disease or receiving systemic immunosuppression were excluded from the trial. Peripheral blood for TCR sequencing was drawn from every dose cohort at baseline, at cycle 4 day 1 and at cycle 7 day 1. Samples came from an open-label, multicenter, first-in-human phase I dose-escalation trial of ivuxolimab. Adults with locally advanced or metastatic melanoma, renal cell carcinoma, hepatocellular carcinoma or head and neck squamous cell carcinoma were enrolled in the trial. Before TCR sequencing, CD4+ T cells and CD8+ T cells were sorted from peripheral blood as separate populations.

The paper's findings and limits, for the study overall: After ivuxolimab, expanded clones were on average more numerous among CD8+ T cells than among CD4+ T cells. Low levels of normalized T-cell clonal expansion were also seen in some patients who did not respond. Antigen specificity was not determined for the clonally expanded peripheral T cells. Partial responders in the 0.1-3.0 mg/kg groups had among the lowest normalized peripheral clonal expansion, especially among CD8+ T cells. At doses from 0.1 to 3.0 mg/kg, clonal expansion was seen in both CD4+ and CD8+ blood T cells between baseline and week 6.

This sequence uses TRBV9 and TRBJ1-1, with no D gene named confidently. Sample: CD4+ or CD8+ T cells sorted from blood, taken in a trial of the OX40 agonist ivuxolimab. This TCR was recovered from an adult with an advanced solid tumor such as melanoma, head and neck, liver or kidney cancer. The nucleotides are TGTGCCAGCAGCGTGTCCAGGAACACTGAAGCTTTCTTT. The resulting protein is CASSVSRNTEAFF. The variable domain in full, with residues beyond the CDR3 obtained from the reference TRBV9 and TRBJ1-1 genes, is DSGVTQTPKHLITATGQRVTLRCSPRSGDLSVYWYQQSLDQGLQFLIQYYNGEERAKGNILERFSAQQFPDLHSELNLSSLELGDSALYFCASSVSRNTEAFFGQGTRLTVV.